This is a list of T cell receptor beta chains from one sample in a study of blood T cells in healthy people across ages. TCRdb processed the 5' RACE reads anew with MiXCR; each CDR3 protein has one entry. The sample yields about 940,000 distinct CDR3 sequences, about 48% seen once. The sequenced sample was blood. These receptors were taken from a man in his thirties or forties in good health. Both conserved end residues are trimmed from each CDR3. Fields, in order: V gene, D gene, CDR3 protein. D genes are given only for firm matches.

TRBV28 | - | ASSFGARAKNIQY
TRBV6-2/TRBV6-3 | - | ASSYSHGGSDTGELF
TRBV2 | - | ASSEEGGIYNSPLH
TRBV7-2 | - | ASSLAGLTYEQY
TRBV4-1 | - | ASSQAVQAYNEQF
TRBV9 | TRBD2 | ASSVAAIAGGRDEQF
TRBV29-1 | TRBD1 | SARDRGDEQY
TRBV27 | - | ASGITSRYEQY
TRBV21-1 | - | ASSRPAGVHPSPPH
TRBV29-1 | - | SVGQASLLDTQY
TRBV7-2 | - | ASSPGQKTYEKLF
TRBV5-5 | TRBD2 | ASSHVGLAGGPNTGELF
TRBV6-6 | - | ASISNKQY
TRBV20-1 | TRBD2 | SAPSRGVNEQF
TRBV3-1 | - | ASSQVNGGEQF
TRBV20-1 | - | SAERASPGGNQPQH